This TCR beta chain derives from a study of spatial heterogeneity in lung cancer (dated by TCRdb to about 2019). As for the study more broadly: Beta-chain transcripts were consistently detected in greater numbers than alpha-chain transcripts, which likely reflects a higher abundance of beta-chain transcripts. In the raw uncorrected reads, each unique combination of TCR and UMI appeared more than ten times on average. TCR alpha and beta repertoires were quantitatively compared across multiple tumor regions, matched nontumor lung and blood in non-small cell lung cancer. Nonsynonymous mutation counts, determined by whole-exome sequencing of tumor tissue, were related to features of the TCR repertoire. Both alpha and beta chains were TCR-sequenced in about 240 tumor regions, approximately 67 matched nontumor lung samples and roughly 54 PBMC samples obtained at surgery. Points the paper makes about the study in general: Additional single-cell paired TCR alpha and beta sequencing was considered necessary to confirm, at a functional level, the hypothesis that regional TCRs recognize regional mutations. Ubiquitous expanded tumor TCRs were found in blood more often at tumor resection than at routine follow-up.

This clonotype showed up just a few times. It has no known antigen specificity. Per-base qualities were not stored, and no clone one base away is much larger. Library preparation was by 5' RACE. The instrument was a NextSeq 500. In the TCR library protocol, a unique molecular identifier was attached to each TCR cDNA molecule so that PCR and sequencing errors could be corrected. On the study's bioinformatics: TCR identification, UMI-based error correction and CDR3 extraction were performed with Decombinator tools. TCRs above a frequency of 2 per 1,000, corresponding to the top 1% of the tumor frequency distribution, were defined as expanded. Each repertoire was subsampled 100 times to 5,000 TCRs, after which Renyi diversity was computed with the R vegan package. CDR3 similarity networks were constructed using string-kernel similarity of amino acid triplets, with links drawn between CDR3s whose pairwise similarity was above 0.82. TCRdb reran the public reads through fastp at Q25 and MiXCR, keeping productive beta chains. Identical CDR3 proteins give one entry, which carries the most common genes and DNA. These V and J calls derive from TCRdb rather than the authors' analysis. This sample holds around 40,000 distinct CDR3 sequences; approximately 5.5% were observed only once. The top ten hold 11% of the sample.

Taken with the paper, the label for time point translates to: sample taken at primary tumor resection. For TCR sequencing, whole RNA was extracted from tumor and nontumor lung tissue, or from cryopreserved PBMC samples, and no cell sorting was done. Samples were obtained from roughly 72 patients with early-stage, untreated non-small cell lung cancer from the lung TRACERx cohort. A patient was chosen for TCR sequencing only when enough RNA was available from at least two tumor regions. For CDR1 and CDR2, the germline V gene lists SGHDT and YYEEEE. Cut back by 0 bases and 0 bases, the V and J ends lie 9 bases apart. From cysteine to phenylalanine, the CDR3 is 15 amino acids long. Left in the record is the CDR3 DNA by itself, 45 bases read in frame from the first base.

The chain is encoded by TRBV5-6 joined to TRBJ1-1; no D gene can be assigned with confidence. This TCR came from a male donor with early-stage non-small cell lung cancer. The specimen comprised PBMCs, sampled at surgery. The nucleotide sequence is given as TGTGCCAGCAGCTTGGTACCGGGATTGAACACTGAAGCTTTCTTT. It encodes CASSLVPGLNTEAFF.